Listed below are T cell receptor beta chains from one sample, sequenced in a study of T cell repertoires in cytomegalovirus infection. Their cognate antigens are unknown. TCRdb called the reads again in MiXCR, with one record for every CDR3 protein. There are roughly 120,000 distinct CDR3 sequences in the sample; over 30% occur only once, and 41% lies in the top ten. Sequenced here: CD8+ T cells from cultured PBMCs, sampled from culture after CMV antigen stimulation. These receptors were obtained from a human donor in good health (CMV status not recorded). Some clones in this sample may be carry-over from other donors' samples. CDR3s include the opening cysteine and the closing phenylalanine or tryptophan. The D gene is left open where the match is weak. Clone size is shown for a subset of rows, as once, few, many or a class of expanded clone.

>.|.|TRBV2|TRBJ1-5
TGTGCCAGCAGTGAAGCGATAGGGAGGGGGAGCAATCAGCCCCAGCATTTT
CASSEAIGRGSNQPQHF
>.|.|TRBV5-8|TRBJ2-1
TGTGCCAGCAGCTTTGGAAATCTAGGCAATGAGCAGTTCTTC
CASSFGNLGNEQFF
>.|.|TRBV4-1|TRBJ1-4
TGCGCCAGCAGCCAAGATATGGGGGATGAAAAACTGTTTTTT
CASSQDMGDEKLFF
>.|.|TRBV5-4|TRBJ1-1
TGTGCCAGCAGCTTGGGGGCTGGACAGAACACTGAAGCTTTCTTT
CASSLGAGQNTEAFF
>few|TRBD2|TRBV12-3/TRBV12-4|TRBJ2-3
TGTGCCAGCAGTTTCCCCCGACTAGCGGGACCCACAGATACGCAGTATTTT
CASSFPRLAGPTDTQYF
>.|.|TRBV6-4|TRBJ2-6
TGTGCCCCCACCGGGCAGTCAAACAAACTTTCCTCTGGGGCCAACGTCCTGACTTTC
CAPTGQSNKLSSGANVLTF
>.|.|TRBV19|TRBJ1-1
TGTGCCAGTAGTATTTCGGCAGGGAACACTGAAGCTTTCTTT
CASSISAGNTEAFF
>.|TRBD1|TRBV11-2|TRBJ1-4
TGTGCCAGCAGCCCCGGGACAGGGAAGGGCGAAAAACTGTTTTTT
CASSPGTGKGEKLFF
>.|TRBD2|TRBV7-9|TRBJ2-3
TGTGCCAGCAGCTGGCCAACCGACGGACTAGCGGGGGAAGTCACAGATACGCAGTATTTT
CASSWPTDGLAGEVTDTQYF
>.|TRBD2|TRBV14|TRBJ2-3
TGTGCCAGCAGCCAATCAGAGGCTAGCGGGGGGAGCACAGATACGCAGTATTTT
CASSQSEASGGSTDTQYF
>.|TRBD2|TRBV4-2|TRBJ2-3
TGTGCCAGCAGCCAAGCGCGGGGGGGAGGGGGCACAGATACGCAGTATTTT
CASSQARGGGGTDTQYF
>.|.|TRBV5-6|TRBJ2-7
TGTGCCAGCAGTACTGGCGCCGCACGATTCTACGAGCAGTACTTC
CASSTGAARFYEQYF
>.|.|TRBV7-6|TRBJ2-3
TGTGCCAGCAGTGAAGCGGGCGGCACCACAGATACGCAGTATTTT
CASSEAGGTTDTQYF
>.|TRBD1|TRBV2|TRBJ1-2
TGTGCCAGCAGCCGTAGACAGGGGGCCAGGGGCTACACCTTC
CASSRRQGARGYTF
>.|TRBD1|TRBV6-5|TRBJ2-3
TGTGCCAGCAGTCGACAGGGGTCGACAGATACGCAGTATTTT
CASSRQGSTDTQYF
>.|.|TRBV4-1|TRBJ1-1
TGTGCCAGCAGCCAAGGCGGTTCTGGGGTACGGACTGAAGCTTTCTTT
CASSQGGSGVRTEAFF
>few|TRBD1|TRBV11-2|TRBJ1-2
TGTGCCAGCAGCTTAATCGGCACCGGGACAGGGTATGGCTACACCTTC
CASSLIGTGTGYGYTF
>.|TRBD1|TRBV5-4|TRBJ1-2
TGTGCCAGCAGTCCTCGGCAGGGGGCACGGGGCTACACCTTC
CASSPRQGARGYTF
>many|.|TRBV7-2|TRBJ2-1
TGTGCCGGGGGAGAGGAGAACAACAATGAGCAGTTCTTC
CAGGEENNNEQFF
>.|.|TRBV10-3|TRBJ2-1
TGTGCCATCAGTGGCGACACCAACAATGAGCAGTTCTTC
CAISGDTNNEQFF
>few|TRBD1|TRBV7-9|TRBJ1-2
TGTGCCAGCCACGAGAGGGACAGGGCTAACTATGGCTACACCTTC
CASHERDRANYGYTF
>few|.|TRBV9|TRBJ2-5
TGTGCCAGCAGCGTAGCTCTGTCTCGCCAAGAGACCCAGTACTTC
CASSVALSRQETQYF
>few|.|TRBV20-1|TRBJ2-4
TGCAGTGCTAGTATGGGGGTAGCCAAAAACATTCAGTACTTC
CSASMGVAKNIQYF
>many|.|TRBV4-1|TRBJ1-5
TGCGCCAGCAGCTCTCAGGTTAGCAATCAGCCCCAGCATTTT
CASSSQVSNQPQHF
>.|.|TRBV7-8|TRBJ1-1
TGTGCCAGCAGCCCCCTGGGCAATGGGGGGGGGGGGAGGTCGAACACTGAAGCTTTCTTT
CASSPLGNGGGGRSNTEAFF
>few|.|TRBV6-4|TRBJ2-1
TGTGCCAGCAGTGAACGTGGGGGGGGCGGGGACGATGAGCAGTTCTTC
CASSERGGGGDDEQFF
>many|TRBD2|TRBV6-1|TRBJ2-3
TGTGCCAGCAGTCCCGGATTAGCGGGGGGAAGCACAGATACGCAGTATTTT
CASSPGLAGGSTDTQYF
>few|.|TRBV7-9|TRBJ2-3
TGTGCCAGCAGCCCCGGGCAAGATACGCAGTATTTT
CASSPGQDTQYF
>.|.|TRBV6-1|TRBJ1-1
TGTGCCAGCAGTGCCTACGGCCGGGAAGGCACTGAAGCTTTCTTT
CASSAYGREGTEAFF
>many|.|TRBV7-2|TRBJ1-4
TGTGCCAGCAGCTTACCAGGCAATGCAACTAATGAAAAACTGTTTTTT
CASSLPGNATNEKLFF
>.|.|TRBV20-1|TRBJ1-1
TGCAGTGCTAGGGTCCCGCGGATCACTGAAGCTTTCTTT
CSARVPRITEAFF
>.|TRBD1|TRBV6-5|TRBJ2-2
TGTGCCAGCAGAGAAACAAAGGGACAGGGATCCGGGGAGCTGTTTTTT
CASRETKGQGSGELFF
>.|TRBD2|TRBV19|TRBJ2-5
TGTGCCAGTAGTTCTAGCGGGGGGGCCGGAGAGACCCAGTACTTC
CASSSSGGAGETQYF
>few|.|TRBV5-6|TRBJ1-2
TGTGCCAGCAGCTTTGGGACCGGGACACGGAGGGGCTACACCTTC
CASSFGTGTRRGYTF
>.|TRBD1|TRBV4-3|TRBJ2-7
TGCGCCAGCAGCCAAGATCGACAGGGCTCCTACGAGCAGTACTTC
CASSQDRQGSYEQYF
>.|.|TRBV6-5|TRBJ1-1
TGTGCCAGCAGTCCCATATGGGGGAACACTGAAGCTTTCTTT
CASSPIWGNTEAFF
>.|.|TRBV7-2|TRBJ1-4
TGTGCCAGCAGCTTAGTGGGGGGAACGGCTAATGAAAAACTGTCTTTT
CASSLVGGTANEKLSF
>few|.|TRBV20-1|TRBJ2-1
TGCAGTGCTAGTGGTCCAACCGCCTACAATGAGCAGTTCTTC
CSASGPTAYNEQFF
>many|.|TRBV20-1|TRBJ2-7
TGCAGTGCTAGAGATTCCATGGGGACCTACGAGCAGTACTTC
CSARDSMGTYEQYF
>few|TRBD1|TRBV7-9|TRBJ2-7
TGTGCCAGCAGCCCCCAGACAGGGTCCTACGAGCAGTACTTC
CASSPQTGSYEQYF
>.|.|TRBV2|TRBJ2-7
TGTGCCAGCACTCCCTCCTACGAGCAGTACTTC
CASTPSYEQYF
>.|.|TRBV24-1|TRBJ2-1
TGTGCCACCAGTGATTTGAGGGGGAGCCATGAGCAGTTCTTC
CATSDLRGSHEQFF
>.|TRBD2|TRBV12-3/TRBV12-4|TRBJ2-1
TGTGCCAGCACTTTATACCGGGACTATAAAAATGAGCAGTTCTTC
CASTLYRDYKNEQFF
>many|.|TRBV7-6|TRBJ2-4
TGTGCCAGCAGCTTATTCGGGGAGGAAGCCAAAAACATTCAGTACTTC
CASSLFGEEAKNIQYF
>.|.|TRBV6-6|TRBJ2-5
TGTGCCAGCAGTTACGGGCCAGGACAAGAGACCCAGTACTTC
CASSYGPGQETQYF
>few|TRBD2|TRBV2|TRBJ2-7
TGTGCCAGCAGCCGGGGGGGCTTGTCCTACGAGCAGTACTTC
CASSRGGLSYEQYF
>many|.|TRBV28|TRBJ1-2
TGTGCCAGCAGCCCCTCCGGGGGACCCGTAAGAGATGGCTACACCTTC
CASSPSGGPVRDGYTF
>.|.|TRBV29-1|TRBJ1-4
TGCAGCGTTGAAGATCTTGCCACTTTGGATGGCGAAAAACTGTTTTTT
CSVEDLATLDGEKLFF
>.|TRBD1|TRBV20-1|TRBJ1-5
TGCAGTGCTAGAGATCACCGGGACAGAAATCAGCCCCAGCATTTT
CSARDHRDRNQPQHF
>few|.|TRBV6-1|TRBJ1-5
TGTGCCAGCAGTGATGTCATTGGCTCCAATCAGCCCCAGCATTTT
CASSDVIGSNQPQHF
>.|.|TRBV4-1|TRBJ1-2
TGCGCCAGCAGCCAAGATTCGACGGGAAGTGATGGCTACACCTTC
CASSQDSTGSDGYTF
>few|.|TRBV14|TRBJ1-1
TGTGCCAGCAGCCAAGACCCACAGGCAAAAACTGAAGCTTTCTTT
CASSQDPQAKTEAFF
>few|.|TRBV6-1|TRBJ1-1
TGTGCCAGCAGCGCAAGTGGGGGTTATAAGGTTGAAGCTTTCTTT
CASSASGGYKVEAFF
>.|TRBD2|TRBV13|TRBJ2-1
TGTGCCAGCAGCTTAGGCGGACTAGCGGGGCACAATGAGCAGTTCTTC
CASSLGGLAGHNEQFF
>.|.|TRBV20-1|TRBJ2-5
TGCAGTGCCCCCGATAGGGAGACCCAGTACTTC
CSAPDRETQYF
>.|.|TRBV6-4|TRBJ1-1
TGTGCCAGCAGCCTGGACACTGAGAACACTGAAGCTTTCTTT
CASSLDTENTEAFF
>.|TRBD1|TRBV12-3/TRBV12-4|TRBJ2-7
TGTGCCAGCAGTCTCCAATTAGCAGGGGGCGAGCAGTACTTC
CASSLQLAGGEQYF